This T cell receptor (beta chain) is drawn from a study of shared clonotypes between healthy human individuals. Overall study findings and caveats: At large depth, rarefaction still showed sorted-subset sequencing to be incomplete. It was the few donors that limited the genetic and exposure-history diversity represented.

This CDR3 region has 14 residues. Germline CDR1 GTSNPN, CDR2 SVGIG (reference sequence). After removal of 4 bases from V and 6 bases from J, the junction contained 7 bases not matched to a gene. The data were produced by immunoSEQ multiplex PCR, yet TCRdb's version contains in-frame clones alone and is incomplete. The sample shows some 1 million clones, 75% of them seen only once. This clone was detected once. The antigen is unknown. Sequencing was performed on memory CD4+ T cells sorted from blood. Subset reported: CD45RA-negative fraction. This sequence joins TRBV30 and TRBJ1-2, with 11 bases aligning to TRBD1. The clonotype originates from a young man in good health. The CDR3 DNA follows: TGTGCCTGGACCGGGGACAGGGGGTCAGATGGCTACACCTTC. It encodes CAWTGDRGSDGYTF.